The present entry profiles one TCR beta chain with its context. Its target is not known. The data are from a study of cytomegalovirus exposure and HLA in healthy donors. General study findings and limits: In a later analysis, the majority of CMV-associated beta chains seemingly showed HLA restriction. HLA alleles were associated with some 16,000 TCR beta sequences in a later analysis at 0.05 false discovery rate. In vitro, a few CMV-associated chains proved specific for CMV antigens.

The PCR employed 60 Vbeta primers together with 13 Jbeta primers. Only in-frame clones appear in the TCRdb table, and some are missing; sequencing was by immunoSEQ multiplex PCR. The table lists around 150,000 clones, 75% to 80% of them singletons, with around 0.97% in the top ten. With V trimmed by 5 bases and J by 13 bases, 6 bases remained unmatched. The CDR3 is made up of 12 amino acids. From germline, CDR1 is SGHTA and CDR2 FQGNSA. The receptor comes from a woman in her fifties or sixties in good health and CMV-seropositive. This chain links TRBV7-2 with TRBJ1-3; 9 bases map to TRBD1. Material: PBMCs. The chain's CDR3 is CASSMGQGSIYF. As DNA, the CDR3 is TGTGCCAGCAGCATGGGACAGGGAAGTATATATTTT.